The subject of this entry is one TCR beta chain. The sample is drawn from a study of blood T cell repertoires in COVID-19. With 5 bases removed from V and 7 bases from J, the gap between germline ends came to 21 bases. This CDR3 is built from 16 residues. Germline V gives CDR1 SGHTA, CDR2 FQGNSA. The protocol was immunoSEQ multiplex PCR, while the TCRdb copy is restricted to in-frame clones and leaves out a portion. This sample has hundreds of thousands of clones; around four fifths occur once, and the top ten carry 8% to 10%. The receptor was isolated from a woman in her forties or fifties with acute or convalescent COVID-19. Material for sequencing was peripheral blood. This chain uses TRBV7-2 with TRBJ2-1; D might be TRBD2 (6 bases). The CDR3 loop is CASSPRPPLARNEQFF. CDR3 nucleotides: TGTGCCAGCAGCCCAAGACCGCCCCTAGCGCGGAATGAGCAGTTCTTC.